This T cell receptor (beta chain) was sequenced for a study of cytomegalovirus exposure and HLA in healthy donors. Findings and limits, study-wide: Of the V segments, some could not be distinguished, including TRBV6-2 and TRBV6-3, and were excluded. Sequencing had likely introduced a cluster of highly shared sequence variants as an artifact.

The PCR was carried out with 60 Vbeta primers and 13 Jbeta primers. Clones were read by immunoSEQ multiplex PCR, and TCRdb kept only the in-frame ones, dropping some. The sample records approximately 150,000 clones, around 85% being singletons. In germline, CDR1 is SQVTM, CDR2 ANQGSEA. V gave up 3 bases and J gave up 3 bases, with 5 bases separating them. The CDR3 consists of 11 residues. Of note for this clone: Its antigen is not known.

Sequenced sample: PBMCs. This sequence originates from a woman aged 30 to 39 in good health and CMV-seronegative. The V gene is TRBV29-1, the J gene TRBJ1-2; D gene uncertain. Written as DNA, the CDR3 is TGCAGCGTTGAGGGAGACTATGGCTACACCTTC. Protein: CSVEGDYGYTF. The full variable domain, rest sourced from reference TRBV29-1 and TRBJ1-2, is SAVISQKPSRDICQRGTSLTIQCQVDSQVTMMFWYRQQPGQSLTLIATANQGSEATYESGFVIDKFPISRPNLTFSTLTVSNMSPEDSSIYLCSVEGDYGYTFGSGTRLTVV.